This passage covers 30 T cell receptor beta chains from one sample sequenced in a study of a mutant IDH1 vaccine in newly diagnosed glioma. Method: immunoSEQ multiplex PCR; TCRdb's copy keeps in-frame clones and lacks some. The top ten hold about 2.2% of the sample, which has around 50,000 clones, 86% seen once. The time point here: baseline, week 1 (first vaccination visit). Treatment described: pre-vaccination baseline after standard-of-care therapy. The specimen was PBMCs, collected from a glioma patient treated with radiotherapy, temozolomide or both. These receptors originate from a man in his forties with glioma.

This clone has only a few counts. The chain is built from TRBV9 and TRBJ2-2; TRBD2 matches 8 bases. The germline V gene has CDR1 SGDLS and CDR2 YYNGEE. The V gene end was trimmed by 4 bases and the J gene end by 2 bases; junction bases not matched to a gene: 10. The length of the CDR3 is 17 residues. The CDR3: CASSLGAGGVNTGELFF. CDR3 DNA sequence: TGTGCCAGCAGCTTAGGCGCGGGGGGCGTCAACACCGGGGAGCTGTTTTTT.

The chain carries TRBV2 and TRBJ2-3; D remains ambiguous. The CDR3 has 16 amino acids. Deletions cut 2 bases from V and 0 bases from J, with 12 bases between. Germline V gene sequence: CDR1 SNHLY, CDR2 FYNNEI. The CDR3 is CASSEFLRPSTDTQYF. Written as DNA, the CDR3 is TGTGCCAGCAGTGAATTTTTGCGGCCTAGCACAGATACGCAGTATTTT. Together with reference TRBV2 and TRBJ2-3, the CDR3 gives the full variable domain: EPEVTQTPSHQVTQMGQEVILRCVPISNHLYFYWYRQILGQKVEFLVSFYNNEISEKSEIFDDQFSVERPDGSNFTLKIRSTKLEDSAMYFCASSEFLRPSTDTQYFGPGTRLTVL.

The rearrangement uses TRBV28 and TRBJ1-2; D call uncertain. CDR3 length equals 15 residues. Deletions cut 6 bases from V and 4 bases from J, with 18 bases between. The germline gives CDR1 MDHEN, CDR2 SYDVKM. CDR3 in amino acids: CASRRKDFLPYGYTF. CDR3 bases: TGTGCCAGCAGGCGGAAGGACTTTCTGCCCTATGGCTACACCTTC.

This clone was detected only once. V is TRBV5-1 and J is TRBJ2-2; TRBD2 agrees at 14 bases. V trimming: 3 bases; J trimming: 7 bases; junction bases outside the gene matches: 5. This CDR3 is built from 16 residues. CDR1 and CDR2 (germline): SGHRS, YFSETQ. The CDR3 DNA follows: TGCGCCAGCAGCTCGGGACTAGCGGGAGACATCGGGGAGCTGTTTTTT. As protein: CASSSGLAGDIGELFF. Filled out from reference TRBV5-1 and TRBJ2-2, the complete variable domain reads KAGVTQTPRYLIKTRGQQVTLSCSPISGHRSVSWYQQTPGQGLQFLFEYFSETQRNKGNFPGRFSGRQFSNSRSEMNVSTLELGDSALYLCASSSGLAGDIGELFFGEGSRLTVL.

This chain connects TRBV5-1 to TRBJ2-1, with 10 bases lining up with TRBD1. The CDR3 sequence is 15 residues long. Germline values: CDR1 SGHRS, CDR2 YFSETQ. V was clipped by 4 bases and J by 7 bases; unmatched bases: 8. The CDR3 is CASSPGQGVINEQFF. The CDR3 DNA is TGCGCCAGCAGCCCCGGACAGGGGGTCATTAATGAGCAGTTCTTC.

V and J are TRBV6-1 and TRBJ2-2; D is perhaps TRBD1 (5 bases). Trimming took off 4 bases at V and 7 bases at J, with 10 bases between the two ends. There are 13 residues in the CDR3. Germline CDR1 and CDR2: MNHNS and SASEGT. In DNA form, the CDR3 reads TGTGCCAGCAGTGGACAGTCAATCGGGGAGCTGTTTTTT. Its protein product is CASSGQSIGELFF.

This chain joins TRBV7-3 and TRBJ2-7; 12 nucleotides agree with TRBD2. Germline V gene lookup returns CDR1 SGHTA and CDR2 FQGTGA. The CDR3 has 15 residues. With 5 bases clipped from V and 3 bases from J, the junction kept 5 bases outside the gene matches. CDR3 sequence reads: CASSAGLAGNYEQYF. The DNA for the CDR3 is TGTGCCAGCAGCGCCGGACTAGCGGGAAACTACGAGCAGTACTTC.

The chain joins TRBV29-1 to TRBJ1-1; D remains ambiguous. Germline V gene lookup returns CDR1 SQVTM and CDR2 ANQGSEA. Trimming stripped 7 bases from V and 3 bases from J, with 9 bases between. The CDR3 loop spans 11 amino acids. In nucleotides, the CDR3 is TGCAGCGGCTCCAGGTACACTGAAGCTTTCTTT. This sequence encodes CSGSRYTEAFF. Complete variable domain (other parts from reference TRBV29-1 and TRBJ1-1): SAVISQKPSRDICQRGTSLTIQCQVDSQVTMMFWYRQQPGQSLTLIATANQGSEATYESGFVIDKFPISRPNLTFSTLTVSNMSPEDSSIYLCSGSRYTEAFFGQGTRLTVV.

Comment on this clone: This CDR3 is also generated by other DNA sequences in the sample. The chain has TRBV5-5 and TRBJ2-7, with D unresolved. This CDR3 has 14 amino acids. Looked up from germline, CDR1 is SGHKS and CDR2 is YYEKEE (reference sequence). Trimming cost V 2 bases and J 2 bases, with 11 bases left between them. In nucleotides, the CDR3 is TGTGCCAGCAGCTTCCCAGGAAGTCCCTACGAGCAGTACTTC. As protein: CASSFPGSPYEQYF.

The V call is TRBV18, the J call TRBJ2-5, with D perhaps matching TRBD1 (6 bases). This CDR3 has 13 amino acids. The V gene's germline CDR1 is KGHSH and CDR2 LQKENI. V was clipped by 6 bases and J by 2 bases, with 10 bases between them. As DNA, the CDR3 is TGTGCCAGCTCTCCTGGACAGCAAGAGACCCAGTACTTC. This sequence encodes CASSPGQQETQYF.

This chain's CDR3 is CAISEPGSSRGEQYF. The CDR3 region has the DNA TGTGCCATCAGTGAGCCGGGTAGCTCCAGGGGCGAGCAGTACTTC. The chain uses TRBV10-3 and TRBJ2-7, with D perhaps TRBD1 (6 bases). The V gene lost 2 bases and the J gene lost 6 bases, with 17 bases spanning the gap. The germline gives CDR1 ENHRY, CDR2 SYGVKD. The CDR3 is 15 amino acids.

This chain connects TRBV4-1 to TRBJ1-5; D call uncertain. CDR1 is MGHRA and CDR2 is YSYEKL in the germline V gene. The length of the CDR3 is 15 residues. V lost 0 bases and J 3 bases, leaving 9 bases between the germline ends. The CDR3 sequence is CASSQDWGANQPQHF. DNA for the CDR3: TGCGCCAGCAGCCAAGATTGGGGAGCCAATCAGCCCCAGCATTTT.

The chain carries TRBV6-1 and TRBJ2-1; D gene unclear. V was trimmed by 7 bases and J by 4 bases, leaving 8 bases between them. The CDR3 has 12 residues. The germline CDR1 and CDR2 sequences are MNHNS and SASEGT. CDR3 region: CASNRGYNEQFF. Here the CDR3 DNA reads TGTGCCAGCAACCGCGGATACAATGAGCAGTTCTTC.

The chain joins TRBV28 to TRBJ2-2; 14 positions agree with TRBD2. Germline assignment: CDR1 MDHEN and CDR2 SYDVKM. The ends lost 4 bases at V and 4 bases at J; junction bases unmatched: 11. This CDR3 spans 19 amino acids. The CDR3 loop is CASSSPKGTSGRLTGELFF. CDR3 nucleotides: TGTGCCAGCAGTTCCCCTAAAGGGACTAGCGGGAGACTCACCGGGGAGCTGTTTTTT.

The chain joins TRBV15 to TRBJ1-3; no definite D call. V was pared by 0 bases and J by 0 bases, with 6 bases between. Germline V gene data show CDR1 as LNHNV and CDR2 as YYDKDF (reference sequence). The CDR3 spans 15 residues. CDR3 coding DNA: TGTGCCACCAGCAGAGAAGTCCGCTCTGGAAACACCATATATTTT. This translates into CATSREVRSGNTIYF.

The V call is TRBV19, the J call TRBJ2-3; no clear D. The V and J ends lost 5 bases and 2 bases respectively, with 8 bases between them. Germline CDR1 reads LNHDA; CDR2 reads SQIVND (reference sequence). This CDR3 comprises 13 residues. The CDR3 protein is CASSSTTTDTQYF. DNA of the CDR3: TGTGCCAGTAGTTCCACGACCACAGATACGCAGTATTTT.

The chain links TRBV10-1 to TRBJ2-7, with D possibly TRBD2 on 5 matching bases. Germline lookup yields CDR1 WNHNN and CDR2 SYGVQD (reference sequence). The CDR3 has 11 amino acids. Trimming stripped 7 bases from V and 8 bases from J, with 12 bases between. The CDR3 sequence is CASKTRLKQYF. DNA of the CDR3: TGCGCCAGCAAAACTAGGTTGAAGCAGTACTTC.

The chain carries TRBV5-1 and TRBJ2-5; either TRBD1 or TRBD2 may fit D (5 bases each). Trimming shortened V by 0 bases and J by 2 bases, and 8 bases separated the two germline ends. Germline V gene lookup returns CDR1 SGHRS and CDR2 YFSETQ. CDR3 size: 14 residues. The CDR3 reads CASSLVGGQETQYF. For the CDR3, the DNA is TGCGCCAGCAGCTTGGTTGGGGGACAAGAGACCCAGTACTTC.

The genes are TRBV27 and TRBJ2-7, with TRBD2 matching over 8 bases. The germline V gene has CDR1 MNHEY and CDR2 SMNVEV (reference sequence). Losses at the gene ends were 1 base for V and 1 base for J; bases not matched to a gene: 9. The CDR3 runs 17 residues. Here the CDR3 reads CASSLFVAGSPSYEQYF. The CDR3 bases are TGTGCCAGCAGTTTATTTGTAGCGGGGAGCCCGTCCTACGAGCAGTACTTC.

The chain joins TRBV5-1 to TRBJ2-1, with 8 bases lining up with TRBD2. J gave up 4 bases and V 0 bases, and 6 bases lay outside the gene matches. The CDR3 spans 16 residues. From germline, CDR1 is SGHRS and CDR2 YFSETQ. For the CDR3, the DNA is TGCGCCAGCAGCTTGGGTGTGGCGGGAGGTTACAATGAGCAGTTCTTC. This sequence encodes CASSLGVAGGYNEQFF.

The chain carries TRBV7-9 and TRBJ2-6; D might be TRBD1 (5 bases). Germline loops: CDR1 SEHNR, CDR2 FQNEAQ (reference sequence). The V end lost 4 bases, the J end lost 4 bases, and 11 bases lay between the germline ends. The CDR3 loop spans 15 amino acids. The CDR3 region has the DNA TGTGCCAGCAGCTCCAGGACAAGCGGGGCCAACGTCCTGACTTTC. Its protein is CASSSRTSGANVLTF.

The rearrangement joins TRBV6-5 to TRBJ1-1; D unresolved. Germline V gene data show CDR1 as MNHEY and CDR2 as SVGAGI. The CDR3 consists of 15 residues. V lost 7 bases to trimming and J lost 1 base, with 16 bases between them. CDR3: CASKIYGAGNTEAFF. The CDR3 DNA sequence: TGTGCCAGCAAAATTTACGGCGCTGGGAACACTGAAGCTTTCTTT.

This clone was seen a few times. The J gene is TRBJ1-5, the V gene TRBV19; maybe TRBD1 (5 bases). The CDR3 is 16 residues long. Germline V CDR1 and CDR2: LNHDA, SQIVND (reference sequence). V was pared by 5 bases and J by 4 bases, with 18 bases between. Written as DNA, the CDR3 is TGTGCCAGTAGTGTGGGCAGGGACCTTCGGAATCAGCCCCAGCATTTT. This translates into CASSVGRDLRNQPQHF.

The rearrangement links TRBV7-3 to TRBJ1-2; 9 positions agree with TRBD1. Germline trimming cut 5 bases from V and 7 bases from J; bases unmatched to any gene: 11. The CDR3 is 15 residues long. The V gene's germline CDR1 is SGHTA and CDR2 FQGTGA. The CDR3 DNA follows: TGTGCCAGCAGCCCGACGGTACAGGGGGCGGGTGGCTACACCTTC. Translation: CASSPTVQGAGGYTF.

This chain uses TRBV6-4 with TRBJ2-1; the D is unclear. This CDR3 has 13 amino acids. The germline CDR1 and CDR2 sequences are MRHNA and SNTAGT. V dropped 0 bases and J dropped 8 bases, with 8 bases sitting between them. The CDR3 here is CASSDSGGDEQFF. CDR3 nucleotide sequence: TGTGCCAGCAGTGACTCAGGTGGGGATGAGCAGTTCTTC.

This clone came up once. This chain joins TRBV5-5 and TRBJ2-5; possible D gene TRBD2, 6 bases. The V end lost 7 bases, the J end lost 5 bases, and 18 bases lay between the germline ends. CDR1 SGHKS and CDR2 YYEKEE come from the germline V gene (reference sequence). The CDR3 length is 14 residues. The CDR3 DNA reads TGTGCCAGCGATAAGTTTGGGGGGTTTGAGACCCAGTACTTC. Its protein is CASDKFGGFETQYF.

The chain combines TRBV5-6 with TRBJ1-4; D perhaps matches TRBD1 (6 bases). In germline, CDR1 is SGHDT, CDR2 YYEEEE. This CDR3 contains 15 residues. V was cut by 0 bases and J by 6 bases, with 12 bases left in between. The CDR3 region has the DNA TGTGCCAGCAGCTTGGCGGGGGGGGCGCATGAAAAACTGTTTTTT. This codes for CASSLAGGAHEKLFF.

This clone came up once. This chain links TRBV6-5 with TRBJ1-3; maybe TRBD1 (5 bases). The CDR3 has 15 amino acids. Germline loops: CDR1 MNHEY, CDR2 SVGAGI. V was trimmed by 5 bases and J by 3 bases, leaving 14 bases between them. CDR3 nucleotide sequence: TGTGCCAGCAGTGGGGCACCCCTTGGTGGAAACACCATATATTTT. Translating gives CASSGAPLGGNTIYF.

The V gene is TRBV6-4, the J gene TRBJ2-7; TRBD2 matches at 9 bases. Germline assignment: CDR1 MRHNA and CDR2 SNTAGT. This CDR3 contains 15 residues. V shed 4 bases, J shed 0 bases, and the junction held 4 bases outside the gene matches. CDR3 amino acids: CASSVQAGGSYEQYF. CDR3 in DNA: TGTGCCAGCAGTGTCCAAGCGGGAGGCTCCTACGAGCAGTACTTC.

The J gene is TRBJ1-5, the V gene TRBV6-1; D remains ambiguous. The CDR3 totals 16 residues. Germline V gene data show CDR1 as MNHNS and CDR2 as SASEGT. The V end was cut by 1 base, the J end by 3 bases, with 13 bases between. The DNA for the CDR3 is TGTGCCAGCAGTGAAGGAGAAGGGTACCACAATCAGCCCCAGCATTTT. Encoded protein: CASSEGEGYHNQPQHF.